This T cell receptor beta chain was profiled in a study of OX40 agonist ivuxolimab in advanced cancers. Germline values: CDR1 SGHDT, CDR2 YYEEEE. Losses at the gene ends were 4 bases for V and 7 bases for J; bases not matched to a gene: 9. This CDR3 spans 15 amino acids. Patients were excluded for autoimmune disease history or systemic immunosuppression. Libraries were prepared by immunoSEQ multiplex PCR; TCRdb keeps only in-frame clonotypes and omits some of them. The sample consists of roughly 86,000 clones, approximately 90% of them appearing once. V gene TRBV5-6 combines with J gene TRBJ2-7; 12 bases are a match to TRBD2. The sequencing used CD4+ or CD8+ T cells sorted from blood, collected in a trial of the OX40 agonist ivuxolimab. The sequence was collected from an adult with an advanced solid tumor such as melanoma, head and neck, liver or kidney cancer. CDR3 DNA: TGTGCCAGCAGCGGGCTAGCGGGAGGGCCAACAGAGCAGTACTTC. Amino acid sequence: CASSGLAGGPTEQYF.